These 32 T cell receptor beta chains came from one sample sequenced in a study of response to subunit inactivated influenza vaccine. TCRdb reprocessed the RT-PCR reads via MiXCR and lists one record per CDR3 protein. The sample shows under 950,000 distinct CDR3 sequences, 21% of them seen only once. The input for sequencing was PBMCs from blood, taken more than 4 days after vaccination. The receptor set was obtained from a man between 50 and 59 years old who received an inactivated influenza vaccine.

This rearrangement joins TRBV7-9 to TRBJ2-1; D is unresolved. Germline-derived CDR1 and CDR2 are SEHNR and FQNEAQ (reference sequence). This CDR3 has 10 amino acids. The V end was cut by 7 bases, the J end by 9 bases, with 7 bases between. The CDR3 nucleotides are TGTGCCAGCACCGGACCTGAGCAGTTCTTC. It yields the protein CASTGPEQFF.

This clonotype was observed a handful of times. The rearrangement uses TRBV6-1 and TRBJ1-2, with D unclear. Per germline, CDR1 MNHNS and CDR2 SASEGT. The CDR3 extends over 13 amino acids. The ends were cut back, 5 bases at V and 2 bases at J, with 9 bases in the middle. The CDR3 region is CASSRRENYGYTF. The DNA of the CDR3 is TGTGCCAGCAGTCGAAGGGAGAACTATGGCTACACCTTC.

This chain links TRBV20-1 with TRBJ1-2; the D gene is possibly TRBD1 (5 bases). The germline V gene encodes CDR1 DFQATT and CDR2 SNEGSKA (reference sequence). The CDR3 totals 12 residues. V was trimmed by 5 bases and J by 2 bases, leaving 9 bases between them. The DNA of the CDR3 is TGCAGTGCTCCCGACAGCAACTATGGCTACACCTTC. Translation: CSAPDSNYGYTF.

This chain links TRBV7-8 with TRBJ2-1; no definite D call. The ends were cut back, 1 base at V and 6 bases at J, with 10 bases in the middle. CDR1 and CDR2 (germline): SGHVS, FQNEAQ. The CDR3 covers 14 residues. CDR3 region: CASSLESPTNEQFF. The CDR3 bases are TGTGCCAGCAGCTTAGAGTCCCCCACCAATGAGCAGTTCTTC.

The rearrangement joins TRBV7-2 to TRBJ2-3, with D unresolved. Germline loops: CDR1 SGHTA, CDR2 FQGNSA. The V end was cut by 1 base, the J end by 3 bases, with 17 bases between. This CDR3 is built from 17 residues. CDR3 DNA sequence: TGTGCCAGCAGCTTAGTTCGAGTTCAAGAACGAACAGATACGCAGTATTTT. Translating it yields CASSLVRVQERTDTQYF.

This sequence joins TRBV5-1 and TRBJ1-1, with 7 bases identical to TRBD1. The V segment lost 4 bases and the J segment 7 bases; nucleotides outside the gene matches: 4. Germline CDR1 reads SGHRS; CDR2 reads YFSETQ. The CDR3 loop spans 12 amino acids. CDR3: CASSLGTDEAFF. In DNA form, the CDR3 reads TGCGCCAGCAGCCTAGGGACAGATGAAGCTTTCTTT.

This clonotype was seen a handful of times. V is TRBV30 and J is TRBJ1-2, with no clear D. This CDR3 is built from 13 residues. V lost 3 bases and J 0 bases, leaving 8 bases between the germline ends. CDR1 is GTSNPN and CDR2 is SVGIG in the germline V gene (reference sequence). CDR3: CAWRLPANYGYTF. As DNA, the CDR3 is TGTGCCTGGAGACTGCCAGCTAACTATGGCTACACCTTC.

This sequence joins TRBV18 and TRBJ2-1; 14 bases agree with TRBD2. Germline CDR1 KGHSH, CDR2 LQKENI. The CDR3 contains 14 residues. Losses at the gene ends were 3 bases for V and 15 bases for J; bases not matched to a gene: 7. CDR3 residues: CASSPGTSGGLWFF. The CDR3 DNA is TGTGCCAGCTCACCCGGGACTAGCGGGGGACTGTGGTTCTTC.

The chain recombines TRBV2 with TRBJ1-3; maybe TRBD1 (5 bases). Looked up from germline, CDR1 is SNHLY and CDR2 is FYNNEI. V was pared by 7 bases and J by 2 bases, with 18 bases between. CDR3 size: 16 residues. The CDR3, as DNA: TGTGCCAGCAAACGGGCCCCAGGGCAGGCTGGAAACACCATATATTTT. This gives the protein CASKRAPGQAGNTIYF.

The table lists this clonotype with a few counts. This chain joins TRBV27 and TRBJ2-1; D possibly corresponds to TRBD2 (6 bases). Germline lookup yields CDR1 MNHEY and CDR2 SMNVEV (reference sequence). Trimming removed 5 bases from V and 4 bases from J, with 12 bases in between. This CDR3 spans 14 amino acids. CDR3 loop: CASSVNGGYNEQFF. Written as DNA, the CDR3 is TGTGCCAGCAGTGTAAACGGGGGATACAATGAGCAGTTCTTC.

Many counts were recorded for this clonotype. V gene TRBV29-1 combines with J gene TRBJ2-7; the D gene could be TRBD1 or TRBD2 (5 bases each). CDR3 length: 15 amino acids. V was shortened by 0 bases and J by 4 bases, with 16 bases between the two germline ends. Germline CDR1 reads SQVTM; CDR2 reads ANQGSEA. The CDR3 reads CSVEDQGRGKYEQYF. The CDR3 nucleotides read TGCAGCGTTGAAGATCAGGGTCGGGGTAAATACGAGCAGTACTTC.

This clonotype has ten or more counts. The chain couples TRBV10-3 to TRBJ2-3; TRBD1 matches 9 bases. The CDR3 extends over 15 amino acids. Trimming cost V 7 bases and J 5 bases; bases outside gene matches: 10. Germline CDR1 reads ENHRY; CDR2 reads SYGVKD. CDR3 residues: CAINPGQGGGDTQYF. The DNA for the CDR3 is TGTGCCATCAACCCGGGACAGGGAGGTGGAGATACGCAGTATTTT.

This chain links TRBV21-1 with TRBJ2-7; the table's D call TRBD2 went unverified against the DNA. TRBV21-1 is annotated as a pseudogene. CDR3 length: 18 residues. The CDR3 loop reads CASSNRVADSVPSYEQYF. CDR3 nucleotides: TGTGCCAGCAGCAACCGAGTAGCGGATTCCGTCCCCTCCTACGAGCAGTACTTC.

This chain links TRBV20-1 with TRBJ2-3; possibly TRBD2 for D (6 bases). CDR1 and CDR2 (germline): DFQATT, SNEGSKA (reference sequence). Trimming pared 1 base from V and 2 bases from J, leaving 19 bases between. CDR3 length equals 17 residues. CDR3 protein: CSARAPGTGVTTDTQYF. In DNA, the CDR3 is TGCAGTGCTAGAGCTCCTGGTACGGGGGTAACCACAGATACGCAGTATTTT.

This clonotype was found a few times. DNA of the CDR3: TGTGCCAGCAGATATATGGGGCAAGGGGGCTACACCTTC. It is translated as CASRYMGQGGYTF. The chain joins TRBV12-3 or TRBV12-4 to TRBJ1-2, with a weak D call TRBD1 (5 bases). Trimming removed 6 bases at V and 8 bases at J, with 16 bases between. This CDR3 has 13 residues.

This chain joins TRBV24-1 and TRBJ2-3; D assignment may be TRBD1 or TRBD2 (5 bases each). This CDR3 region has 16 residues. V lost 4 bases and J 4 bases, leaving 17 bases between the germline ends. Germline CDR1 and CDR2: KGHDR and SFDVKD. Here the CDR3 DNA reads TGTGCCACCAGTGACATCCGGGACCGCCTCCCAGATACGCAGTATTTT. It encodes CATSDIRDRLPDTQYF.

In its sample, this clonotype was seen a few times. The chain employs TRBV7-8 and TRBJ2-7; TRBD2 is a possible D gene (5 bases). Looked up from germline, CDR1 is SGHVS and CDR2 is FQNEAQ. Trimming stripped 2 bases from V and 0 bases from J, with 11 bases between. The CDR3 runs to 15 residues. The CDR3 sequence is CASSLYGDSSYEQYF. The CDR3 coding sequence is TGTGCCAGCAGCTTATACGGGGATAGCTCCTACGAGCAGTACTTC.

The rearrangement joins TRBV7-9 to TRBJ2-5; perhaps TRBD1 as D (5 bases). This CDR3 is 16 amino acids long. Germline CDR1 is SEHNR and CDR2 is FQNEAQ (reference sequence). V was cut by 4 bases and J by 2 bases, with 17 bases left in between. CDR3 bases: TGTGCCAGCAGCTCTAGTAAAGGGGTCGGGCAAGAGACCCAGTACTTC. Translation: CASSSSKGVGQETQYF.

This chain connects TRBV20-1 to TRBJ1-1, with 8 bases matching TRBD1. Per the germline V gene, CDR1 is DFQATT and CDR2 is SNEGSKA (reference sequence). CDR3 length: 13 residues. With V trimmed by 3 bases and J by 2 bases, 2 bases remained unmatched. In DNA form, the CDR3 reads TGCAGTGCTAGCCAGGGGGCTAACACTGAAGCTTTCTTT. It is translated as CSASQGANTEAFF.

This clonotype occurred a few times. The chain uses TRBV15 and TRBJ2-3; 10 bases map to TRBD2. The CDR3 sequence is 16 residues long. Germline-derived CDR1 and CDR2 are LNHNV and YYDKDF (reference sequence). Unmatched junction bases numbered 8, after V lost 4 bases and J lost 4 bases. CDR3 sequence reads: CATSMSLAGGSDTQYF. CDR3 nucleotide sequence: TGTGCCACCAGCATGTCGTTAGCGGGGGGTTCAGATACGCAGTATTTT.

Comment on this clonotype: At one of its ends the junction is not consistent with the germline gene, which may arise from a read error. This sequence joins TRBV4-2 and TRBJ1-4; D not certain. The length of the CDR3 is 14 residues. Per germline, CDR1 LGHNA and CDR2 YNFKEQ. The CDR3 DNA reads TGTGCCAGCAGCCAAGGGACCTATGGGGAAAATCTGTTTTTT. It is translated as CASSQGTYGENLFF.

The chain's CDR3 is CASRDRGPPYEQYF. The CDR3 DNA is TGTGCCAGTAGGGACAGGGGGCCGCCTTACGAGCAGTACTTC. The chain employs TRBV19 and TRBJ2-7; 11 bases are a match to TRBD1. V lost 6 bases and J lost 4; bases outside the gene matches: 5. This CDR3 is 14 amino acids long. Germline V CDR1 and CDR2: LNHDA, SQIVND (reference sequence).

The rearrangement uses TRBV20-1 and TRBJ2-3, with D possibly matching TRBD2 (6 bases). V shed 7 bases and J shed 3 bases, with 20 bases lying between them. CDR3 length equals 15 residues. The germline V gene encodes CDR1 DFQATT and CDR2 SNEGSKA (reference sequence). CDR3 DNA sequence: TGCAGTGGTGTCCCCGCCAAGGAGGGGACAGATACGCAGTATTTT. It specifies CSGVPAKEGTDTQYF.

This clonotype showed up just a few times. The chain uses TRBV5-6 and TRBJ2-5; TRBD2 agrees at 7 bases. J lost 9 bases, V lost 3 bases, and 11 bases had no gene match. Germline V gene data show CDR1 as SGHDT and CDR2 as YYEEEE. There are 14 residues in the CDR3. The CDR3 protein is CASSSPSGAAAQYF. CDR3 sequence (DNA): TGTGCCAGCAGCTCTCCTAGCGGAGCTGCGGCCCAGTACTTC.

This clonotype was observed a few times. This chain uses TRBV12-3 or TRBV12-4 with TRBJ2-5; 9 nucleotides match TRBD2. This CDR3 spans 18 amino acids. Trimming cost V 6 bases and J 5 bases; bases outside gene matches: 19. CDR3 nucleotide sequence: TGTGCCAGCAGCCCAGCGGGGGGACATATATTGCAAGTTGAGACCCAGTACTTC. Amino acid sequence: CASSPAGGHILQVETQYF.

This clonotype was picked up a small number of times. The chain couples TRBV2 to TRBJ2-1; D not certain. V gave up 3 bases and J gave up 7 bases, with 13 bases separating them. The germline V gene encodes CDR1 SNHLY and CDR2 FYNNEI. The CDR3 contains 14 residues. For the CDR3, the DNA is TGTGCCAGCAGTGACTTGGGCTATCGGAATGAGCAGTTCTTC. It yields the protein CASSDLGYRNEQFF.

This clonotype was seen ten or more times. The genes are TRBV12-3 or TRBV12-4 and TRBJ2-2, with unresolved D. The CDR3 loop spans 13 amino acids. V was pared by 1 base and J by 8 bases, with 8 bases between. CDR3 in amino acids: CASSLGVSGELFF. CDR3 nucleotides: TGTGCCAGCAGTTTAGGAGTTTCTGGGGAGCTGTTTTTT.

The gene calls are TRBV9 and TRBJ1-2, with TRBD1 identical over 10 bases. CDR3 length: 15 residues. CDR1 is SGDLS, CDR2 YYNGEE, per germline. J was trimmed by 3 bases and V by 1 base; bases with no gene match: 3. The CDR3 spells CASSVIGQGDYGYTF. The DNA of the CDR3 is TGTGCCAGCAGCGTAATCGGACAGGGGGACTATGGCTACACCTTC.

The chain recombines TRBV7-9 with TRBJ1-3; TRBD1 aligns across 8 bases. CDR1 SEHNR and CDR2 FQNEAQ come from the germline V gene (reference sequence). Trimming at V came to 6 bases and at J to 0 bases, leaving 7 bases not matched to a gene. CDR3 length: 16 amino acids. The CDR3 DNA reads TGTGCCAGCAGATTAACAGGGGGTCACTCTGGAAACACCATATATTTT. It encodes CASRLTGGHSGNTIYF.

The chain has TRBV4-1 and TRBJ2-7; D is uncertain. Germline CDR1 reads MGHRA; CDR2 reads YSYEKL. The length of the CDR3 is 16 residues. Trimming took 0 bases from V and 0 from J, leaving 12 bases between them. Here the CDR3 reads CASSQDNFPTSYEQYF. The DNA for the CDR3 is TGCGCCAGCAGCCAAGACAACTTCCCAACCTCCTACGAGCAGTACTTC.

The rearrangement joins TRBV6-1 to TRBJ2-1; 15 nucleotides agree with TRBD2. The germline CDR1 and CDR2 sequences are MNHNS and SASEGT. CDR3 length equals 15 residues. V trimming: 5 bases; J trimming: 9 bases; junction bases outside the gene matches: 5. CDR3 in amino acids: CASSRPGLAGGEQFF. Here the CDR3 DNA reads TGTGCCAGCAGTCGTCCGGGACTAGCGGGAGGTGAGCAGTTCTTC.

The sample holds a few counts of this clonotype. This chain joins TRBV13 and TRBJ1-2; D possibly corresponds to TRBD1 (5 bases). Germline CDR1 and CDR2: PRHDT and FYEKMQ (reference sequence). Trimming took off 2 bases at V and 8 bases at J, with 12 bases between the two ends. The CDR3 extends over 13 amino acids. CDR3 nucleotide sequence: TGTGCCAGCAGCTTAACCAGGGCAGGAGGCTACACCTTC. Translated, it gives CASSLTRAGGYTF.